The 21 T cell receptor beta chains reported below all come from one sample, sequenced in a study of T-cell reconstitution after alpha-beta-depleted transplantation in children. For TCRbeta, the library was prepared with unique molecular identifiers. TCRdb analysed the PCR reads with MiXCR anew, one entry per CDR3 protein. The data contain roughly 400,000 distinct CDR3 sequences, over 40% of them singletons. This sample comprised PBMCs, obtained before TCRalphabeta/CD19-depleted stem cell transplant. The receptors were sampled from a girl aged 2 to 9 with aplastic anemia, due to receive a stem cell transplant.

The sample holds many counts of this clonotype. The J gene is TRBJ2-7, the V gene TRBV20-1, with TRBD1 matching over 8 bases. Unmatched junction bases numbered 11, after V lost 5 bases and J lost 2 bases. Germline V gene data show CDR1 as DFQATT and CDR2 as SNEGSKA (reference sequence). CDR3 length equals 15 residues. In nucleotides, the CDR3 is TGCAGTGCTGGGAAGACGAGACAGGGGCCCTACGAGCAGTACTTC. Residues: CSAGKTRQGPYEQYF.

This clonotype was detected only a few times. The chain uses TRBV12-3 or TRBV12-4 and TRBJ2-3; 7 positions match TRBD1. J was trimmed by 5 bases and V by 2 bases; bases with no gene match: 10. The CDR3 sequence is 16 residues long. CDR3: CASSLRAGGSLDTQYF. The CDR3 DNA sequence: TGTGCCAGCAGTTTAAGGGCAGGGGGTTCTTTAGATACGCAGTATTTT.

J is TRBJ2-2 and V is TRBV5-1; D is undetermined. Germline CDR1 is SGHRS and CDR2 is YFSETQ. The V end lost 5 bases, the J end lost 1 base, and 9 bases lay between the germline ends. The CDR3 contains 14 residues. The CDR3 spells CASSHPLNTGELFF. DNA for the CDR3: TGCGCCAGCAGTCACCCTTTGAACACCGGGGAGCTGTTTTTT.

The chain recombines TRBV6-2 or TRBV6-3 with TRBJ2-3, with a tentative D call TRBD1 (6 bases). V was trimmed by 2 bases and J by 2 bases, leaving 11 bases between them. The CDR3 runs to 15 residues. CDR1 is MNHEY and CDR2 is SVGEGT in the germline V gene. CDR3 in DNA: TGTGCCAGCAGTTACCCTACAGGGTCCACAGATACGCAGTATTTT. Encoded protein: CASSYPTGSTDTQYF.

This clonotype was counted many times. The chain links TRBV7-2 to TRBJ2-5; D remains unclear. Trimming took 0 bases from V and 4 from J, leaving 6 bases between them. In germline, CDR1 is SGHTA, CDR2 FQGNSA. The length of the CDR3 is 13 residues. The CDR3 nucleotides are TGTGCCAGCAGCTTAGCCTTTGGAGAGACCCAGTACTTC. Protein sequence: CASSLAFGETQYF. Together with reference TRBV7-2 and TRBJ2-5, the CDR3 gives the full variable domain: GAGVSQSPSNKVTEKGKDVELRCDPISGHTALYWYRQSLGQGLEFLIYFQGNSAPDKSGLPSDRFSAERTGGSVSTLTIQRTQQEDSAVYLCASSLAFGETQYFGPGTRLLVL.

Ten or more counts support this clonotype. The CDR3 nucleotides are TGTGCCAGCAGTTTCGGGACAGGGGGCTTCAATGAGCAGTTCTTC. Translated, it gives CASSFGTGGFNEQFF. The chain uses TRBV12-3 or TRBV12-4 and TRBJ2-1; 12 bases agree with TRBD1. The CDR3 is 15 residues long. V trimming: 3 bases; J trimming: 6 bases; junction bases outside the gene matches: 3.

Many counts were recorded for this clonotype. The chain is built from TRBV27 and TRBJ2-3; possible D gene TRBD1, 5 bases. The V gene lost 1 base and the J gene lost 0 bases, with 14 bases spanning the gap. CDR1 MNHEY and CDR2 SMNVEV come from the germline V gene (reference sequence). The CDR3 extends over 17 amino acids. CDR3 sequence (DNA): TGTGCCAGCAGTTTATACGCGCAGGGCCCTAGCACAGATACGCAGTATTTT. Amino acids: CASSLYAQGPSTDTQYF.

The chain uses TRBV29-1 and TRBJ2-3; no firm D call. Germline V gene sequence: CDR1 SQVTM, CDR2 ANQGSEA. Trimming took off 7 bases at V and 3 bases at J, with 14 bases between the two ends. The CDR3 is made up of 13 amino acids. CDR3 sequence reads: CSAIGEVTDTQYF. The CDR3, as DNA: TGCAGCGCCATCGGAGAGGTGACAGATACGCAGTATTTT.

V and J are TRBV6-1 and TRBJ2-6, with D tentatively TRBD1 or TRBD2 (6 bases each). The V end lost 7 bases, the J end lost 4 bases, and 20 bases lay between the germline ends. CDR1 MNHNS and CDR2 SASEGT come from the germline V gene. CDR3 length: 17 amino acids. The CDR3 DNA sequence: TGTGCCAGCACCCGGGACTCAGGGCAGGGGGGGGCCAACGTCCTGACTTTC. It specifies CASTRDSGQGGANVLTF.

This clonotype was seen repeatedly, ten times or more. This chain uses TRBV29-1 with TRBJ2-7, with a weak D call TRBD1 (6 bases). V dropped 0 bases and J dropped 0 bases, with 15 bases sitting between them. CDR1 and CDR2 (germline): SQVTM, ANQGSEA. The CDR3 runs to 16 residues. The CDR3 is CSVEDTEGDSSYEQYF. In DNA form, the CDR3 reads TGCAGCGTTGAAGATACCGAGGGGGATAGCTCCTACGAGCAGTACTTC.

This chain links TRBV20-1 with TRBJ2-1; D unresolved. The CDR3 covers 16 residues. The V end lost 4 bases, the J end lost 5 bases, and 21 bases lay between the germline ends. CDR1 is DFQATT and CDR2 is SNEGSKA in the germline V gene (reference sequence). CDR3 sequence: CSANPTVRMGDNEQFF. In DNA, the CDR3 is TGCAGTGCTAATCCTACCGTTCGAATGGGTGACAATGAGCAGTTCTTC.

This clonotype has ten or more counts. The gene calls are TRBV5-1 and TRBJ2-4; D gene ambiguous. The germline V and J ends were trimmed by 4 bases and 5 bases, with 13 bases remaining between them. CDR3 length: 14 amino acids. Germline loops: CDR1 SGHRS, CDR2 YFSETQ. The CDR3 here is CASSLTGLQNIQYF. The CDR3 nucleotides are TGCGCCAGCAGCCTGACCGGGCTGCAAAACATTCAGTACTTC.

This clonotype was found many times. This chain joins TRBV7-9 and TRBJ2-7, with D tentatively TRBD1 (6 bases). The germline gives CDR1 SEHNR, CDR2 FQNEAQ (reference sequence). This CDR3 region has 14 residues. The germline V and J ends were trimmed by 5 bases and 3 bases, with 14 bases remaining between them. This CDR3 is CASSQGTRSYEQYF. The CDR3 nucleotides are TGTGCCAGCAGCCAAGGGACACGTAGCTACGAGCAGTACTTC.

This clonotype was seen ten or more times. This chain joins TRBV15 and TRBJ1-1, with TRBD1 identical over 9 bases. Germline loops: CDR1 LNHNV, CDR2 YYDKDF (reference sequence). The CDR3 consists of 14 residues. J gave up 7 bases and V 5 bases, and 8 bases lay outside the gene matches. CDR3 residues: CATSDPGQGNEAFF. CDR3 coding DNA: TGTGCCACCAGCGATCCGGGACAGGGTAATGAAGCTTTCTTT.

The chain uses TRBV6-1 and TRBJ2-7; 7 nucleotides align to TRBD2. This CDR3 has 16 residues. V lost 6 bases and J lost 3; bases outside the gene matches: 14. The germline gives CDR1 MNHNS, CDR2 SASEGT. CDR3 in amino acids: CASRNLPTGGNYEQYF. For the CDR3, the DNA is TGTGCCAGCAGAAACCTCCCAACGGGAGGAAACTACGAGCAGTACTTC.

This clonotype came up a few times. The V and J genes are TRBV6-5 and TRBJ1-1, with 7 bases aligning to TRBD1. The CDR3 runs 16 residues. CDR1 and CDR2 from the germline V gene are MNHEY and SVGAGI. J lost 3 bases, V lost 2 bases, and 9 bases had no gene match. CDR3 in amino acids: CASSYGRGPVDTEAFF. CDR3 bases: TGTGCCAGCAGTTACGGGAGGGGGCCGGTGGACACTGAAGCTTTCTTT.

This clonotype was picked up one time. The V gene is TRBV6-2 or TRBV6-3, the J gene TRBJ2-3, with no clear D. The CDR3 contains 12 residues. V gave up 7 bases and J gave up 8 bases, with 13 bases separating them. Germline CDR1 and CDR2: MNHEY and SVGEGT. CDR3 loop: CASNGRAATQYF. DNA of the CDR3: TGTGCCAGCAACGGGCGCGCGGCTACGCAGTATTTT.

This chain links TRBV15 with TRBJ2-1; 7 bases align to TRBD2. The germline V gene has CDR1 LNHNV and CDR2 YYDKDF (reference sequence). V shed 8 bases and J 0 bases; nucleotides not matched to a gene: 7. This CDR3 is built from 15 residues. CDR3 nucleotides: TGTGCCACCTCGATAGCGGGTTACTCCTACAATGAGCAGTTCTTC. Translation: CATSIAGYSYNEQFF.

This clonotype was recorded many times. The rearrangement links TRBV5-1 to TRBJ2-5, with a tentative D call TRBD1 (5 bases). CDR3 length equals 14 residues. Per the germline V gene, CDR1 is SGHRS and CDR2 is YFSETQ. V was cut by 0 bases and J by 2 bases, with 8 bases left in between. Here the CDR3 reads CASSLVQGQETQYF. The CDR3 region has the DNA TGCGCCAGCAGCTTGGTCCAGGGTCAAGAGACCCAGTACTTC.

V and J are TRBV9 and TRBJ2-7; D not certain. Germline assignment: CDR1 SGDLS and CDR2 YYNGEE. Trimming shortened V by 4 bases and J by 2 bases, and 13 bases separated the two germline ends. This CDR3 has 14 residues. CDR3 nucleotides: TGTGCCAGCAGCCCCGGTGGGTCAGCCTACGAGCAGTACTTC. Protein product: CASSPGGSAYEQYF.

There are a few counts of this clonotype. This sequence joins TRBV20-1 and TRBJ1-1; tentative D call: TRBD1 (6 bases). The CDR3 has 12 residues. With 5 bases removed from V and 10 bases from J, the gap between germline ends came to 17 bases. Looked up from germline, CDR1 is DFQATT and CDR2 is SNEGSKA (reference sequence). The CDR3 DNA sequence: TGCAGTGCTTATCGACAGGTTAAGAGAGCTTTCTTT. As protein: CSAYRQVKRAFF.